This T cell receptor (beta chain) is from a study of spatial heterogeneity in lung cancer. Study-level points and caveats: Counts of expanded alpha and beta TCRs within tumors tracked the tumor nonsynonymous mutation count. Ubiquitous and regional expanded TCR counts correlated with ubiquitous and regional nonsynonymous mutations, respectively.

The time point: sample taken at primary tumor resection. Sequencing of whole RNA from tumor, nontumor lung or frozen PBMC involved no sorting. This clonotype was recorded many times. The target antigen is unknown. TCRdb re-called the 5' RACE reads through MiXCR, storing one row per CDR3 protein. Counted here are about 9,800 distinct CDR3 sequences, about 6% occurring once; the ten biggest clones make up about 9.5%. Germline V gene lookup returns CDR1 SGHRS and CDR2 YFSETQ. This CDR3 has 12 residues. V was shortened by 2 bases and J by 5 bases, with 7 bases between the two germline ends. Sequenced material: lung tumor tissue, taken at surgery. The source is a male donor with early-stage non-small cell lung cancer. V gene TRBV5-1 combines with J gene TRBJ2-5; D unresolved. CDR3 amino acids: CASSFTTETQYF. DNA of the CDR3: TGCGCCAGCAGCTTCACAACGGAGACCCAGTACTTC.